One and the same sample provided the 19 T cell receptor beta chains below, sequenced in a study of T cells in Graves' hyperthyroidism and ophthalmopathy. Amplification of TCR beta CDR3 regions used RNA as the template. HTBI primers were the set used in a first-round RT-PCR of the TCR CDR3. TCRdb processed the multiplex PCR reads anew with MiXCR; each CDR3 protein has one entry. The sample holds 530,000 or so distinct CDR3 sequences; 17% are singletons and the top ten take roughly 18%. The sample was blood. The receptor set was obtained from a woman between 18 and 29 years old with Graves' ophthalmopathy.

This clonotype appeared a few times. This sequence joins TRBV6-1 and TRBJ2-5; TRBD2 agrees at 11 bases. J lost 2 bases, V lost 6 bases, and 5 bases had no gene match. The CDR3 loop spans 15 amino acids. From germline, CDR1 is MNHNS and CDR2 SASEGT. In DNA, the CDR3 is TGTGCCAGCAGAGAGCCTAGCGGGGGGCAAGAGACCCAGTACTTC. Translating gives CASREPSGGQETQYF.

There are many counts of this clonotype. V gene TRBV20-1 combines with J gene TRBJ1-1; D gene ambiguous. Trimming took 5 bases from V and 3 from J, leaving 13 bases between them. CDR1 is DFQATT, CDR2 SNEGSKA, per germline (reference sequence). The CDR3 consists of 13 residues. CDR3 DNA: TGCAGTGCTTACCGTTCCCTGGACACTGAAGCTTTCTTT. Translating gives CSAYRSLDTEAFF.

The V gene is TRBV27, the J gene TRBJ1-4; D is unclear. The V gene's germline CDR1 is MNHEY and CDR2 SMNVEV (reference sequence). CDR3 length: 17 amino acids. The V end was cut by 0 bases, the J end by 0 bases, with 11 bases between. The CDR3 DNA follows: TGTGCCAGCAGTTTATCCCACAGTTACTCAACTAATGAAAAACTGTTTTTT. The encoded protein is CASSLSHSYSTNEKLFF.

This clonotype was detected many times. The rearrangement links TRBV19 to TRBJ2-6, with a weak D call TRBD2 (7 bases). Looked up from germline, CDR1 is LNHDA and CDR2 is SQIVND (reference sequence). Trimming removed 3 bases at V and 0 bases at J, with 15 bases between. The CDR3 sequence is 18 residues long. The CDR3 DNA is TGTGCCAGTAGTATCCCGAGCGGGACAAACTCTGGGGCCAACGTCCTGACTTTC. This translates into CASSIPSGTNSGANVLTF.

This clonotype has ten or more counts. The rearrangement uses TRBV28 and TRBJ2-5; 8 nucleotides agree with TRBD2. With 7 bases clipped from V and 1 base from J, the junction kept 5 bases outside the gene matches. CDR3 size: 14 residues. The germline CDR1 and CDR2 sequences are MDHEN and SYDVKM. The CDR3 protein is CASNHGGAQETQYF. In DNA form, the CDR3 reads TGTGCCAGCAACCACGGGGGGGCCCAAGAGACCCAGTACTTC.

Concerning this clonotype itself: The junction and the germline gene differ at one end; a read error may be behind it. The chain has TRBV20-1 and TRBJ2-7; 7 bases map to TRBD1. The CDR3 length is 15 residues. The germline V gene has CDR1 DFQATT and CDR2 SNEGSKA (reference sequence). CDR3 region: CSADRDGSNSYAQYF. CDR3 nucleotide sequence: TGCAGTGCTGACAGGGACGGTTCAAACTCCTACGCGCAGTACTTC.

In this sample, this clonotype turned up many times. The chain combines TRBV5-1 with TRBJ2-2; D gene uncertain. V was cut by 4 bases and J by 1 base, with 8 bases left in between. Germline V CDR1 and CDR2: SGHRS, YFSETQ. CDR3 length equals 14 residues. In nucleotides, the CDR3 is TGCGCCAGCAGCGCGGACGGGAACACCGGGGAGCTGTTTTTT. Encoded protein: CASSADGNTGELFF.

The chain links TRBV29-1 to TRBJ2-7; the D is unclear. The germline CDR1 and CDR2 sequences are SQVTM and ANQGSEA. V was shortened by 7 bases and J by 3 bases, with 16 bases between the two germline ends. The CDR3 is 13 residues long. The chain's CDR3 is CSGAGDSIYEQYF. The DNA of the CDR3 is TGCAGCGGCGCAGGTGATTCAATCTACGAGCAGTACTTC.

This sequence joins TRBV5-5 and TRBJ2-5; possible D gene TRBD1, 6 bases. This CDR3 contains 13 residues. Germline lookup yields CDR1 SGHKS and CDR2 YYEKEE (reference sequence). The ends were cut back, 3 bases at V and 5 bases at J, with 11 bases in the middle. CDR3 loop: CASSSQGMETQYF. The CDR3 DNA reads as TGTGCCAGCAGCTCGCAGGGGATGGAGACCCAGTACTTC.

This clonotype has a count of ten or more. V usage is TRBV7-6 and J usage is TRBJ2-1, with TRBD2 identical over 7 bases. CDR1 is SGHVS and CDR2 is FNYEAQ in the germline V gene. This CDR3 comprises 18 residues. V lost 1 base and J lost 0; bases outside the gene matches: 9. In nucleotides, the CDR3 is TGTGCCAGCAGCTTAGGAGGGCTAGCGGCTAGCTCCTACAATGAGCAGTTCTTC. Protein sequence: CASSLGGLAASSYNEQFF. The full variable domain, with the rest looked up from reference TRBV7-6 and TRBJ2-1, is GAGVSQSPRYKVTKRGQDVALRCDPISGHVSLYWYRQALGQGPEFLTYFNYEAQQDKSGLPNDRFSAERPEGSISTLTIQRTEQRDSAMYRCASSLGGLAASSYNEQFFGPGTRLTVL.

The chain uses TRBV19 and TRBJ1-6; weak D call: TRBD1 (6 bases). The length of the CDR3 is 15 residues. Trimming cost V 1 base and J 5 bases, with 9 bases left between them. The germline CDR1 and CDR2 sequences are LNHDA and SQIVND (reference sequence). CDR3 protein: CASSIVAGDNSPLHF. CDR3 nucleotide sequence: TGTGCCAGTAGTATAGTGGCAGGGGATAATTCACCCCTCCACTTT.

Turning to this clonotype: At one end, the junction sequence differs from germline, possibly due to a read error. The rearrangement joins TRBV6-1 to TRBJ2-1, with D perhaps matching TRBD1 (5 bases). In germline, CDR1 is MNHNS, CDR2 SASEGT. This CDR3 is 15 amino acids long. The CDR3 DNA reads as TGTGCCAGCAGTTCCGACAGTAGCTCCTACAATGGGCAGTTCTTC. Residues: CASSSDSSSYNGQFF.

This clonotype was observed a handful of times. One base away lies a much larger clone, so this may be a sequencing read error. This chain joins TRBV12-3 or TRBV12-4 and TRBJ2-5; weak D call: TRBD2 (6 bases). The length of the CDR3 is 13 residues. The chain's CDR3 is CANSLRGRETQYF. CDR3 bases: TGTGCCAACAGTTTACGGGGGAGGGAGACCCAGTACTTC.

This clonotype has more than one count but fewer than ten. The V and J genes are TRBV5-8 and TRBJ2-1; no firm D call. Trimming removed 4 bases from V and 10 bases from J, with 12 bases in between. This CDR3 is built from 12 residues. In germline, CDR1 is SGHTS, CDR2 YDEGEE. The CDR3 sequence is CASSHWLEEQFF. CDR3 coding DNA: TGTGCCAGCAGCCATTGGCTGGAGGAGCAGTTCTTC.

This clonotype was found many times. The chain is built from TRBV18 and TRBJ1-5, with D perhaps TRBD1 (6 bases). The CDR3 covers 13 residues. Germline lookup yields CDR1 KGHSH and CDR2 LQKENI. The V end was cut by 7 bases, the J end by 8 bases, with 15 bases between. Here the CDR3 DNA reads TGTGCCAGCTTACCGACAGGTCAGGAGCCCCAGCATTTT. Translated, it gives CASLPTGQEPQHF.

V gene TRBV28 combines with J gene TRBJ2-7; 7 bases map to TRBD1. The V segment lost 3 bases and the J segment 6 bases; nucleotides outside the gene matches: 11. The CDR3 is 15 residues long. Per the germline V gene, CDR1 is MDHEN and CDR2 is SYDVKM. For the CDR3, the DNA is TGTGCCAGCAGTTTCCTCCCGACAGGGACCGGCGAGCAGTACTTC. Translated, it gives CASSFLPTGTGEQYF. Filled out from reference TRBV28 and TRBJ2-7, the complete variable domain reads DVKVTQSSRYLVKRTGEKVFLECVQDMDHENMFWYRQDPGLGLRLIYFSYDVKMKEKGDIPEGYSVSREKKERFSLILESASTNQTSMYLCASSFLPTGTGEQYFGPGTRLTVT.

On this clonotype itself: A much more abundant neighbour one base away suggests this may be a read error. The chain employs TRBV28 and TRBJ1-3; D remains ambiguous. This CDR3 comprises 15 residues. Germline-derived CDR1 and CDR2 are MDHEN and SYDVKM. The DNA for the CDR3 is TGTGCCAGCAGTTTGACCCGGGCCTCTGGAAGCACCATATATTTT. This encodes CASSLTRASGSTIYF.

This clonotype was recorded many times. The chain recombines TRBV7-8 with TRBJ1-6, with D possibly matching TRBD1 (6 bases). CDR3 length: 17 residues. Germline lookup yields CDR1 SGHVS and CDR2 FQNEAQ. V lost 5 bases and J 7 bases, leaving 21 bases between the germline ends. The CDR3 coding sequence is TGTGCCAGCAGCCCGCGGGGGGGGGACATGACGAATTCACCCCTCCACTTT. Translation gives CASSPRGGDMTNSPLHF.

About this clonotype: At one of its ends the junction is not consistent with the germline gene, which may arise from a read error. The V gene is TRBV3-1, the J gene TRBJ2-7, with D perhaps matching TRBD2 (6 bases). In germline, CDR1 is LGHDT, CDR2 YNNKEL (reference sequence). The length of the CDR3 is 15 residues. The CDR3 is CTSSQRDSRTYEQYF. For the CDR3, the DNA is TGTACCAGCAGCCAGAGGGACTCAAGGACCTACGAGCAGTACTTC.